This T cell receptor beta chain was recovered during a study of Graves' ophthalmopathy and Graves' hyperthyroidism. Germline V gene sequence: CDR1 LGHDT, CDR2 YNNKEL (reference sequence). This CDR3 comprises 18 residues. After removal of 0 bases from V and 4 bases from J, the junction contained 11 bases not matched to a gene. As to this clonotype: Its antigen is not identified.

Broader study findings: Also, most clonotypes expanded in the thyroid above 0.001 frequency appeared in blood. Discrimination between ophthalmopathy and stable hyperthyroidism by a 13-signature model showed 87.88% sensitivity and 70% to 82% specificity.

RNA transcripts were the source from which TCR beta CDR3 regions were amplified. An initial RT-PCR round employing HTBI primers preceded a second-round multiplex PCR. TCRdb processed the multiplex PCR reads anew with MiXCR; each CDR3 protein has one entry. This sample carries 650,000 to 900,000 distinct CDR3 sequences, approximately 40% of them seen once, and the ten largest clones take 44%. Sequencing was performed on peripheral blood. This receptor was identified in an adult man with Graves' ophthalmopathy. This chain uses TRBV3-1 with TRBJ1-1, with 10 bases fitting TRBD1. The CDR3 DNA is TGTGCCAGCAGCCAAGATACAGGCACCGGGACAGGGGCCACTGAAGCTTTCTTT. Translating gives CASSQDTGTGTGATEAFF.